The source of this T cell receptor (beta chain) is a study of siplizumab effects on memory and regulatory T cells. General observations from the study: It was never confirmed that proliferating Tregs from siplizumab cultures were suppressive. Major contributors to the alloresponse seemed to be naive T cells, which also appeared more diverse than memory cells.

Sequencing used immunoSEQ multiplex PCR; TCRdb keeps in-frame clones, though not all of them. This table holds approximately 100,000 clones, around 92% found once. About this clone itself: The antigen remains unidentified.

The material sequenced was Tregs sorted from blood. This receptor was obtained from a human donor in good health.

CDR3 amino acids: CASSIRRTFNYGYTF. The CDR3 DNA reads as TGTGCCAGTAGTATCAGAAGGACATTTAACTATGGCTACACCTTC. The chain has TRBV19 and TRBJ1-2; the D gene is possibly TRBD1 (5 bases). From germline, CDR1 is LNHDA and CDR2 SQIVND (reference sequence). The V end was cut by 3 bases, the J end by 1 base, with 12 bases between. The CDR3 loop spans 15 amino acids.